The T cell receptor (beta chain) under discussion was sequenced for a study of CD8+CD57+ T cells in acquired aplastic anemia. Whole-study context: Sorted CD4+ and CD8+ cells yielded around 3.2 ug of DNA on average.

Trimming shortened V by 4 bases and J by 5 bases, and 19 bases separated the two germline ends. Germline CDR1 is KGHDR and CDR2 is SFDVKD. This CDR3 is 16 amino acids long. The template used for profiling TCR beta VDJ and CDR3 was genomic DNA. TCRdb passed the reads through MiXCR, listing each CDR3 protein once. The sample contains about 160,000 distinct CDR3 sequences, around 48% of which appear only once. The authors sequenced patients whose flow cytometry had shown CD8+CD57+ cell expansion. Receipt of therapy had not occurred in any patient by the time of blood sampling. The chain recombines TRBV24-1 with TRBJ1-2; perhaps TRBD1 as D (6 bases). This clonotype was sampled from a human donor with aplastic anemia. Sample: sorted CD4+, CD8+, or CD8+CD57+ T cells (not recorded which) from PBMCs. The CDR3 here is CATSDSNDRFGYGYTF. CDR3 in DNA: TGTGCCACCAGTGACAGTAACGACAGGTTTGGGTATGGCTACACCTTC.